Each of the 21 T cell receptor beta chains below was sequenced from the same sample in a study of blood T cell repertoires in COVID-19. TCRdb's table, derived via immunoSEQ multiplex PCR, lists solely in-frame clones and lacks some. The sample lists about 110,000 clones; about 82% were seen once. The sequenced sample consisted of peripheral blood. The receptor source for this set is an elderly man with COVID-19, enrolled during active disease.

This clone was seen only once. V is TRBV2 and J is TRBJ1-1; D unclear. V dropped 10 bases and J dropped 0 bases, with 12 bases sitting between them. Germline CDR1 reads SNHLY; CDR2 reads FYNNEI. The CDR3 length is 13 residues. The CDR3 region is CANSRELNTEAFF. The CDR3 bases are TGTGCCAACTCACGCGAGTTGAACACTGAAGCTTTCTTT.

The chain has TRBV18 and TRBJ2-3; the match to TRBD2 covers 7 bases. Trimming at V came to 1 base and at J to 7 bases, leaving 8 bases not matched to a gene. CDR1 KGHSH and CDR2 LQKENI come from the germline V gene. This CDR3 spans 15 amino acids. CDR3 DNA sequence: TGTGCCAGCTCACCACTGGCGGGAGTGGGTAATACGCAGTATTTT. The encoded protein is CASSPLAGVGNTQYF.

This rearrangement joins TRBV7-2 to TRBJ2-3; 8 bases are a match to TRBD2. CDR1 and CDR2 (germline): SGHTA, FQGNSA. V lost 1 base, J lost 6 bases, and 0 bases stayed unmatched. The CDR3 runs 13 residues. The CDR3: CASSLEREDTQYF. CDR3 DNA sequence: TGTGCCAGCAGCTTAGAGCGGGAGGATACGCAGTATTTT.

The CDR3 here is CASSLTGLAGVGTDTQYF. The CDR3 nucleotides are TGTGCCAGCAGCTTGACGGGACTAGCGGGAGTTGGGACAGATACGCAGTATTTT. The rearrangement links TRBV5-5 to TRBJ2-3; TRBD2 aligns across 14 bases. The V gene end was trimmed by 1 base and the J gene end by 3 bases; junction bases not matched to a gene: 7. The germline V gene has CDR1 SGHKS and CDR2 YYEKEE (reference sequence). The CDR3 spans 18 residues.

A few counts support this clone. The chain is built from TRBV15 and TRBJ2-1; 11 bases are shared with TRBD2. This CDR3 region has 15 residues. The germline V gene encodes CDR1 LNHNV and CDR2 YYDKDF (reference sequence). The ends lost 6 bases at V and 3 bases at J; junction bases unmatched: 4. The CDR3 protein is CATRPGTSGYNEQFF. As DNA, the CDR3 is TGTGCCACCAGGCCGGGGACTAGCGGCTACAATGAGCAGTTCTTC.

The V call is TRBV4-2, the J call TRBJ1-5; 8 bases fit TRBD1. The V gene end was trimmed by 4 bases and the J gene end by 4 bases; junction bases not matched to a gene: 6. Germline-derived CDR1 and CDR2 are LGHNA and YNFKEQ. CDR3 size: 15 residues. CDR3 nucleotides: TGTGCCAGCAGCCCGAACAGGGGGTCGAATCAGCCCCAGCATTTT. Translating it yields CASSPNRGSNQPQHF.

The chain is built from TRBV30 and TRBJ2-3; TRBD2 agrees at 13 bases. V was pared by 1 base and J by 5 bases, with 3 bases of the junction left unmatched. The CDR3 is 15 residues long. The germline gives CDR1 GTSNPN, CDR2 SVGIG (reference sequence). CDR3 in DNA: TGTGCCTGGAGTGGACTAGCGGGAGGTCTAGATACGCAGTATTTT. Protein sequence: CAWSGLAGGLDTQYF.

The chain couples TRBV11-2 to TRBJ2-7; TRBD2 is a possible D gene (6 bases). Trimming left V 5 bases short and J 3 bases short, with 14 bases between. Germline V gives CDR1 SGHAT, CDR2 FQNNGV. CDR3 length: 14 amino acids. In DNA form, the CDR3 reads TGTGCCAGCAGCCCTTATGGGGGGAGCTACGAGCAGTACTTC. Amino acid sequence: CASSPYGGSYEQYF.

The chain recombines TRBV5-4 with TRBJ2-3; 7 bases match TRBD2. Trimming took 1 base from V and 0 from J; bases not matched to a gene: 2. The germline CDR1 and CDR2 sequences are SGHNT and YYREEE (reference sequence). This CDR3 has 15 amino acids. Written as DNA, the CDR3 is TGTGCCAGCAGCTTGCTAGCGGCAAGCACAGATACGCAGTATTTT. This codes for CASSLLAASTDTQYF.

This clone was picked up one time. The chain couples TRBV3-1 (or the pseudogene TRBV3-2) to TRBJ1-4, with 10 bases that match TRBD1. V shed 5 bases, J shed 5 bases, and the junction held 8 bases outside the gene matches. This CDR3 contains 16 residues. The germline V gene has CDR1 LGHDT and CDR2 YNNKEL (reference sequence). For the CDR3, the DNA is TGTGCCAGCAGCGCGATCGGGACAGGGGACAATGAAAAACTGTTTTTT. Translating gives CASSAIGTGDNEKLFF.

This clone was found a few times. J is TRBJ2-1 and V is TRBV25-1; 7 bases match TRBD2. V lost 2 bases to trimming and J lost 9 bases; unmatched junction nucleotides: 10. The germline V gene encodes CDR1 MGHDK and CDR2 SYGVNS. The CDR3 totals 15 residues. The chain's CDR3 is CASSERWGGSAEQFF. The DNA for the CDR3 is TGTGCCAGCAGTGAAAGGTGGGGGGGGTCCGCTGAGCAGTTCTTC.

This chain connects TRBV19 to TRBJ2-7, with 7 bases aligning to TRBD2. V dropped 8 bases and J dropped 2; count of bases not matched to a gene: 12. The CDR3 length is 15 residues. Looked up from germline, CDR1 is LNHDA and CDR2 is SQIVND (reference sequence). CDR3 region: CASRPPTGGPYEQYF. The CDR3 DNA sequence: TGTGCCAGTCGACCCCCTACGGGAGGCCCCTACGAGCAGTACTTC.

The chain combines TRBV2 with TRBJ1-3; D gene unclear. This CDR3 is 13 amino acids long. CDR1 and CDR2 from the germline V gene are SNHLY and FYNNEI. Trimming left V 5 bases short and J 0 bases short, with 5 bases between. The CDR3 reads CASSQDSGNTIYF. In DNA, the CDR3 is TGTGCCAGCAGTCAGGACTCTGGAAACACCATATATTTT.

V usage is TRBV7-9 and J usage is TRBJ2-7; D possibly corresponds to TRBD1 (5 bases). The V gene lost 5 bases and the J gene lost 8 bases, with 13 bases spanning the gap. The CDR3 contains 12 residues. Looked up from germline, CDR1 is SEHNR and CDR2 is FQNEAQ (reference sequence). The CDR3 coding sequence is TGTGCCAGCAGCCTAGGGGCAAGCAAGCAGTACTTC. Protein sequence: CASSLGASKQYF.

This clone was counted only a few times. J is TRBJ2-7 and V is TRBV7-2; 14 bases map to TRBD2. The ends lost 5 bases at V and 3 bases at J; junction bases unmatched: 6. Germline CDR1 is SGHTA and CDR2 is FQGNSA. This CDR3 has 16 residues. The CDR3 coding sequence is TGTGCCAGCAGCCCCATCGGACTAGCGGGAGGCTACGAGCAGTACTTC. Translated, it gives CASSPIGLAGGYEQYF.

The chain links TRBV28 to TRBJ1-2, with a tentative D call TRBD1 (5 bases). CDR3 length: 13 residues. The germline CDR1 and CDR2 sequences are MDHEN and SYDVKM. V was trimmed by 2 bases and J by 3 bases, leaving 7 bases between them. The CDR3 here is CASSLAGDYGYTF. CDR3 DNA sequence: TGTGCCAGCAGTTTAGCGGGGGACTATGGCTACACCTTC.

The sample holds many counts of this clone. The rearrangement links TRBV29-1 to TRBJ2-7, with 7 bases fitting TRBD1. J gave up 3 bases and V 4 bases, and 6 bases lay outside the gene matches. Germline CDR1 is SQVTM and CDR2 is ANQGSEA. The length of the CDR3 is 13 residues. In DNA form, the CDR3 reads TGCAGCGTTGCGGACAGGCAGGGCTACGAGCAGTACTTC. Translated, it gives CSVADRQGYEQYF.

The chain carries TRBV2 and TRBJ2-3; TRBD2 is a possible D gene (6 bases). The CDR3 has 14 amino acids. CDR1 and CDR2 from the germline V gene are SNHLY and FYNNEI. V gave up 6 bases and J gave up 4 bases, with 14 bases separating them. DNA for the CDR3: TGTGCCAGCAGGGGCTCCAGGAGGGCAGATACGCAGTATTTT. Its protein product is CASRGSRRADTQYF.

The genes are TRBV12-3 or TRBV12-4 and TRBJ2-7; no clear D. CDR3 length equals 13 residues. Trimming removed 6 bases from V and 3 bases from J, with 12 bases in between. CDR3 bases: TGTGCCAGCAGCTTGAATACGGGCTACGAGCAGTACTTC. As protein: CASSLNTGYEQYF.

Written as DNA, the CDR3 is TGTGCCAGCAGTACCCGGGCTAGCGGGACTAAAGAGCAGTTCTTC. Translated: CASSTRASGTKEQFF. The chain couples TRBV27 to TRBJ2-1, with TRBD2 identical over 9 bases. Germline trimming cut 5 bases from V and 10 bases from J; bases unmatched to any gene: 12. The CDR3 has 15 residues. Germline V gene data show CDR1 as MNHEY and CDR2 as SMNVEV (reference sequence).

This chain uses TRBV6-2 or TRBV6-3 with TRBJ1-1; 12 bases align to TRBD1. CDR1 and CDR2 (germline): MNHEY, SVGEGT. This CDR3 region has 17 residues. V shed 4 bases and J 4 bases; nucleotides not matched to a gene: 10. CDR3 in amino acids: CASSFRDRGPGGTEAFF. The CDR3 DNA is TGTGCCAGCAGTTTCCGGGACAGGGGGCCCGGGGGCACTGAAGCTTTCTTT.